These 8 T cell receptor beta chains originate from one sample sequenced in a study of spatial heterogeneity in lung cancer. The time point here: sample taken at primary tumor resection. TCRdb re-called the 5' RACE reads with MiXCR, one entry per CDR3 protein. The table includes around 66,000 distinct CDR3 sequences, approximately 6% detected once. Sequenced material: PBMCs, taken at surgery. These receptors originate from a female donor with early-stage non-small cell lung cancer.

This clonotype came up many times. The rearrangement links TRBV6-2 or TRBV6-3 to TRBJ1-5; D might be TRBD1 (6 bases). The CDR3 spans 15 residues. V lost 6 bases and J 0 bases, leaving 12 bases between the germline ends. Germline CDR1 reads MNHEY; CDR2 reads SVGEGT. CDR3 residues: CASSRGAHSNQPQHF. Here the CDR3 DNA reads TGTGCCAGCAGCAGGGGCGCCCATAGCAATCAGCCCCAGCATTTT.

The V call is TRBV29-1, the J call TRBJ2-1, with 9 bases identical to TRBD2. J was trimmed by 3 bases and V by 2 bases; bases with no gene match: 5. The CDR3 has 15 residues. CDR1 is SQVTM, CDR2 ANQGSEA, per germline. CDR3 DNA: TGCAGCGTTGAACTAGCGGGATCCTACTACAATGAGCAGTTCTTC. It is translated as CSVELAGSYYNEQFF.

This clonotype was observed many times. V gene TRBV7-2 combines with J gene TRBJ1-5; D is unresolved. The CDR3 extends over 13 amino acids. Per the germline V gene, CDR1 is SGHTA and CDR2 is FQGNSA. V dropped 0 bases and J dropped 4 bases, with 4 bases sitting between them. Here the CDR3 DNA reads TGTGCCAGCAGCTTAGCGGCGAATCAGCCCCAGCATTTT. Amino acids: CASSLAANQPQHF.

This clonotype was observed many times. V usage is TRBV29-1 and J usage is TRBJ2-5; weak D call: TRBD1 (6 bases). There are 14 residues in the CDR3. The germline gives CDR1 SQVTM, CDR2 ANQGSEA. V lost 3 bases and J 4 bases, leaving 15 bases between the germline ends. CDR3 coding DNA: TGCAGCGTTGATCAGGGGACGGTCGCAGAGACCCAGTACTTC. It codes for CSVDQGTVAETQYF.

The chain links TRBV20-1 to TRBJ2-6, with TRBD1 matching over 9 bases. Germline lookup yields CDR1 DFQATT and CDR2 SNEGSKA (reference sequence). The CDR3 totals 14 residues. J lost 2 bases, V lost 6 bases, and 2 bases had no gene match. The chain's CDR3 is CSAGTGPGANVLTF. In nucleotides, the CDR3 is TGCAGTGCGGGGACAGGGCCTGGGGCCAACGTCCTGACTTTC.

To note about this clonotype: Being one base from a much bigger clone, this may be a read error. This chain connects TRBV5-5 to TRBJ1-3; D remains ambiguous. The V gene's germline CDR1 is SGHKS and CDR2 YYEKEE (reference sequence). The CDR3 covers 16 residues. Here the CDR3 reads CASSLAASLSGSTIYF. The CDR3 nucleotides read TGTGCCAGCAGCTTGGCCGCGAGTCTCTCTGGAAGCACCATATATTTT.

This clonotype was seen many times. The chain couples TRBV4-1 to TRBJ1-2, with TRBD1 as a possible D gene (6 bases). CDR3 length: 15 residues. CDR1 and CDR2 (germline): MGHRA, YSYEKL. Trimming pared 5 bases from V and 5 bases from J, leaving 18 bases between. CDR3 in DNA: TGCGCCAGCAGCAAAAACTCCGGGACACCTTATGGCTACACCTTC. Residues: CASSKNSGTPYGYTF.

This clonotype was recorded many times. The chain uses TRBV2 and TRBJ2-7, with D possibly being TRBD2 (5 bases). CDR3 length: 15 amino acids. The V gene lost 0 bases and the J gene lost 4 bases, with 13 bases spanning the gap. The germline V gene encodes CDR1 SNHLY and CDR2 FYNNEI. CDR3 DNA sequence: TGTGCCAGCAGTGAAGCCGCCGGGGTTAAGTACGAGCAGTACGTC. Protein: CASSEAAGVKYEQYV.